This note documents a single T cell receptor (beta chain) sequence. Its antigen is currently unknown. Deletions cut 2 bases from V and 11 bases from J, with 12 bases between. Per germline, CDR1 SGHVS and CDR2 FQNEAQ. The CDR3 covers 12 residues. It was with 60 Vbeta and 13 Jbeta primers that the PCR ran. Only in-frame clones appear in the TCRdb table, and some are missing; sequencing was by immunoSEQ multiplex PCR. The sample has fewer than 250,000 clones, approximately 79% seen once. This record comes from a study of cytomegalovirus exposure and HLA in healthy donors. Background on the study: Of the donors genotyped, some 400 in all, about 82% fell in the Caucasian-associated ancestry cluster. Study findings and constraints: As was reported, the classifier diagnosed cytomegalovirus status with high specificity and sensitivity.

The origin of this receptor is a young man in good health and CMV-seronegative. The sequencing input was PBMCs. V is TRBV7-8 and J is TRBJ2-5; D perhaps matches TRBD2 (5 bases). CDR3 residues: CASSLSADFQYF. CDR3 DNA sequence: TGTGCCAGCAGCTTATCCGCGGACTTTCAGTACTTC. Together with reference TRBV7-8 and TRBJ2-5, the CDR3 gives the full variable domain: GAGVSQSPRYKVAKRGQDVALRCDPISGHVSLFWYQQALGQGPEFLTYFQNEAQLDKSGLPSDRFFAERPEGSVSTLKIQRTQQEDSAVYLCASSLSADFQYFGPGTRLLVL.